The following is a T cell receptor beta chain sequence with its context. The CDR3 contains 17 residues. Trimming cost V 4 bases and J 4 bases; bases outside gene matches: 15. Germline V gene sequence: CDR1 SGHRS, CDR2 YFSETQ. Source study methods: Counts of nucleated cells, estimated from reference gene primer amplification, were obtained. Assay: immunoSEQ multiplex PCR; the TCRdb copy retains only in-frame clones and omits some. The V and J calls and clone size come from that table; D and trimming were worked out from the DNA. Of about 250,000 clones listed, roughly nine tenths were seen once; the top ten hold over 2%. This sample is drawn from a study of blood T cell repertoires in COVID-19. Study-level background: Nucleic acid was either cDNA or gDNA, and it came from T cells, B-cell-depleted T cells, or PBMCs.

Among Cohort 3 donors, those recovered had two negative PCRs, clearance, or symptom resolution. The TCR sequence derives from a woman between 18 and 29 years old who had recovered from COVID-19. Input material: PBMCs or T cells enriched from blood (not recorded which). The rearrangement links TRBV5-1 to TRBJ2-7; TRBD1 agrees at 9 bases. Written as DNA, the CDR3 is TGCGCCAGCAGCACCGGGACAGGGAATACTTTTGGGTACGAGCAGTACTTC. Translation: CASSTGTGNTFGYEQYF.